Sequencing of this T cell receptor (beta chain) was carried out in a study of monozygotic twins with inflammatory bowel disease. As concerns this clonotype: Its target is unknown.

In preparing each TCR library, 3,500 to 4,500 ng of total RNA was used. cDNA synthesis was performed in eight separate reactions for each sample. One entry per CDR3 protein, without DNA, is what TCRdb gives after re-calling the 5' RACE reads. The sample includes nearly 450,000 distinct CDR3 sequences. Germline CDR1 is SGHVS and CDR2 is FNYEAQ. This CDR3 has 14 residues. Study-level results: Those with IBD had lower TCRbeta diversity (inverse Simpson) than their healthy co-twins did.

The chain joins TRBV7-6 to TRBJ1-6. Material for sequencing was blood. The sequence was collected from a human donor with ulcerative colitis or Crohn's disease, or a healthy co-twin of an affected twin (not recorded which). CDR3 protein: CASSPATENSPLHF.